The 32 T cell receptor beta chains below were found in one sample sequenced in a study of T cell responses to AZD1222 COVID-19 vaccine. Profiling relied on immunoSEQ multiplex PCR, and the TCRdb table lists in-frame clones only, not all of them. The sample has around 100,000 clones; 80% to 85% are singletons. The specimen was peripheral blood, collected on day 0 of AZD1222 vaccination. These receptors all come from an adult in good health.

The gene calls are TRBV28 and TRBJ1-4, with D tentatively TRBD1 (6 bases). V was cut by 8 bases and J by 6 bases, with 13 bases left in between. The CDR3 length is 13 residues. Germline V gives CDR1 MDHEN, CDR2 SYDVKM. The CDR3 DNA reads as TGTGCCAGCGGTCAGGGGCCGTATGAAAAACTGTTTTTT. Translating gives CASGQGPYEKLFF. The whole variable domain, remainder taken from reference TRBV28 and TRBJ1-4, is DVKVTQSSRYLVKRTGEKVFLECVQDMDHENMFWYRQDPGLGLRLIYFSYDVKMKEKGDIPEGYSVSREKKERFSLILESASTNQTSMYLCASGQGPYEKLFFGSGTQLSVL.

This chain joins TRBV18 and TRBJ2-3; 8 bases fit TRBD2. The CDR3 is 16 residues long. J gave up 6 bases and V 0 bases, and 8 bases lay outside the gene matches. Per the germline V gene, CDR1 is KGHSH and CDR2 is LQKENI. CDR3 DNA sequence: TGTGCCAGCTCACCACCGACCAGCGGGAGAGCGGATACGCAGTATTTT. Translation: CASSPPTSGRADTQYF.

The chain has TRBV2 and TRBJ2-1; D perhaps matches TRBD1 (5 bases). With 6 bases removed from V and 10 bases from J, the gap between germline ends came to 16 bases. Germline V gene lookup returns CDR1 SNHLY and CDR2 FYNNEI. The CDR3 is 13 amino acids. CDR3 sequence reads: CASSATAGLEQFF. The CDR3 DNA sequence: TGTGCCAGCAGCGCTACGGCAGGGCTCGAGCAGTTCTTC.

The V gene is TRBV5-1, the J gene TRBJ2-3; D perhaps matches TRBD1 (5 bases). The CDR3 loop spans 12 amino acids. Per germline, CDR1 SGHRS and CDR2 YFSETQ. V lost 1 base and J lost 5, with 5 bases in between. CDR3 loop: CASSLQGDTQYF. The CDR3 DNA reads TGCGCCAGCAGCTTGCAGGGAGATACGCAGTATTTT. The variable domain in full, with the rest retrieved from reference TRBV5-1 and TRBJ2-3, is KAGVTQTPRYLIKTRGQQVTLSCSPISGHRSVSWYQQTPGQGLQFLFEYFSETQRNKGNFPGRFSGRQFSNSRSEMNVSTLELGDSALYLCASSLQGDTQYFGPGTRLTVL.

A few counts support this clone. The chain combines TRBV23-1 with TRBJ2-2, with a weak D call TRBD2 (6 bases). TRBV23-1 is classed as an ORF, of uncertain function. This CDR3 region has 16 residues. Trimming removed 4 bases from V and 6 bases from J, with 18 bases in between. For the CDR3, the DNA is TGCGCCAGCAGTCCACCGGGAGAGGACCCCTCCGGGGAGCTGTTTTTT. Translating gives CASSPPGEDPSGELFF.

The CDR3 reads CASSYGTGDGQPQHF. In nucleotides, the CDR3 is TGTGCCAGCAGTTACGGTACAGGGGACGGACAGCCCCAGCATTTT. The chain has TRBV6-5 and TRBJ1-5, with TRBD1 identical over 7 bases. J was trimmed by 7 bases and V by 2 bases; bases with no gene match: 8. The CDR3 spans 15 residues. Germline V gives CDR1 MNHEY, CDR2 SVGAGI.

The chain couples TRBV7-2 to TRBJ1-4; perhaps TRBD1 as D (5 bases). The CDR3 sequence is 14 residues long. From germline, CDR1 is SGHTA and CDR2 FQGNSA. V was trimmed by 1 base and J by 7 bases, leaving 10 bases between them. The CDR3 DNA reads TGTGCCAGCAGCTTAGGGGGGGGTAGTGAAAAACTGTTTTTT. Residues: CASSLGGGSEKLFF.

This chain joins TRBV7-3 and TRBJ2-1; the match to TRBD2 covers 7 bases. The CDR3 contains 17 residues. The V gene's germline CDR1 is SGHTA and CDR2 FQGTGA. Trimming cost V 5 bases and J 0 bases; bases outside gene matches: 10. CDR3 nucleotides: TGTGCCAGCAGCCCCAGGGCCCGGGGGGACTCCTACAATGAGCAGTTCTTC. It translates to CASSPRARGDSYNEQFF.

This clone turned up a few times. The chain combines TRBV23-1 with TRBJ1-6, with D unclear. TRBV23-1 is marked as an open reading frame, function uncertain. The CDR3 covers 16 residues. V was trimmed by 1 base and J by 9 bases, leaving 16 bases between them. CDR3 DNA: TGCGCCAGCAGTCAATTATTCGGCGATTACCTTTCACCCCTCCACTTT. Translated, it gives CASSQLFGDYLSPLHF.

CDR3 sequence reads: CASIFLGPCRGYEQYF. In DNA, the CDR3 is TGTGCCAGCATCTTCCTAGGTCCGTGCAGGGGCTACGAGCAGTACTTC. The V call is TRBV27, the J call TRBJ2-7; D possibly corresponds to TRBD1 (6 bases). V was clipped by 7 bases and J by 3 bases, with 22 bases between them. Per germline, CDR1 MNHEY and CDR2 SMNVEV (reference sequence). This CDR3 region has 16 residues.

The V and J genes are TRBV28 and TRBJ1-1; D gene ambiguous. Germline V gene data show CDR1 as MDHEN and CDR2 as SYDVKM. CDR3 length: 14 residues. With 8 bases removed from V and 3 bases from J, the gap between germline ends came to 16 bases. In DNA, the CDR3 is TGTGCCAGCGGAGGTGGGGATAGGTACACTGAAGCTTTCTTT. Encoded protein: CASGGGDRYTEAFF.

The CDR3 DNA is TGCAGCGGGCCCCCTGAGCGGGAAAGGGAGACCCAGTACTTC. It encodes CSGPPERERETQYF. The J gene is TRBJ2-5, the V gene TRBV29-1, with 7 bases identical to TRBD2. Germline CDR1 and CDR2: SQVTM and ANQGSEA. This CDR3 is built from 14 residues. J gave up 5 bases and V 7 bases, and 13 bases lay outside the gene matches.

This clone was counted a single time. The chain links TRBV18 to TRBJ2-3, with TRBD2 matching over 11 bases. The trim removed 3 bases at V and 2 bases at J, leaving 7 bases unmatched. CDR1 and CDR2 from the germline V gene are KGHSH and LQKENI. This CDR3 comprises 17 residues. The DNA of the CDR3 is TGTGCCAGCTCACCTCCGGGGACTAGCGGTTCCACAGATACGCAGTATTTT. It yields the protein CASSPPGTSGSTDTQYF.

J is TRBJ1-1 and V is TRBV6-5; no firm D call. The V gene lost 6 bases and the J gene lost 0 bases, with 5 bases spanning the gap. Germline V gene data show CDR1 as MNHEY and CDR2 as SVGAGI. The CDR3 sequence is 12 residues long. This CDR3 is CASRQMNTEAFF. CDR3 in DNA: TGTGCCAGCAGACAGATGAACACTGAAGCTTTCTTT.

This clone was detected a few times. J is TRBJ2-1 and V is TRBV5-4; D tentatively fits TRBD1 or TRBD2 (5 bases each). Trimming left V 4 bases short and J 3 bases short, with 14 bases between. Germline V lookup: CDR1 SGHNT, CDR2 YYREEE (reference sequence). There are 15 residues in the CDR3. The CDR3 nucleotides read TGTGCCAGCAGCCCCGGGGCGCAGAACTACAATGAGCAGTTCTTC. Protein product: CASSPGAQNYNEQFF.

About this clone: Distinct nucleotide sequences in the sample also encode this CDR3. The chain combines TRBV9 with TRBJ1-2; 7 positions agree with TRBD1. The CDR3 length is 13 residues. Germline trimming cut 2 bases from V and 2 bases from J; bases unmatched to any gene: 0. CDR1 and CDR2 (germline): SGDLS, YYNGEE. CDR3 in DNA: TGTGCCAGCAGCGTGGACAGGAACTATGGCTACACCTTC. This encodes CASSVDRNYGYTF.

This chain connects TRBV5-1 to TRBJ1-4; D unclear. Trimming left V 0 bases short and J 0 bases short, with 12 bases between. The length of the CDR3 is 17 residues. CDR1 SGHRS and CDR2 YFSETQ come from the germline V gene. The CDR3: CASSLVGEPATNEKLFF. Written as DNA, the CDR3 is TGCGCCAGCAGCTTGGTTGGGGAGCCGGCAACTAATGAAAAACTGTTTTTT.

The V call is TRBV6-5, the J call TRBJ2-2, with no clear D. Germline V CDR1 and CDR2: MNHEY, SVGAGI. Trimming took off 0 bases at V and 9 bases at J, with 5 bases between the two ends. This CDR3 region has 12 residues. CDR3 region: CASSYSPRELFF. DNA for the CDR3: TGTGCCAGCAGTTACTCCCCACGGGAGCTGTTTTTT.

This chain joins TRBV28 and TRBJ2-3; 9 bases agree with TRBD2. The CDR3 totals 16 residues. The V gene's germline CDR1 is MDHEN and CDR2 SYDVKM. The V gene end was trimmed by 1 base and the J gene end by 5 bases; junction bases not matched to a gene: 7. CDR3 DNA: TGTGCCAGCAGTTTATCGGCGGGGGGGCGGGGAGATACGCAGTATTTT. Amino acids: CASSLSAGGRGDTQYF.

This clone was detected only a few times. V gene TRBV3-1 (or the pseudogene TRBV3-2) combines with J gene TRBJ1-1; D unresolved. V lost 3 bases to trimming and J lost 9 bases, with 14 bases between them. The V gene's germline CDR1 is LGHDT and CDR2 YNNKEL (reference sequence). CDR3 length equals 13 residues. CDR3 bases: TGTGCCAGCAGCCAGGAAGAGGGCAGGCAAGCTTTCTTT. Its protein is CASSQEEGRQAFF.

The chain employs TRBV6-5 and TRBJ2-7; tentative D call: TRBD1 (6 bases). V was cut by 6 bases and J by 3 bases, with 9 bases left in between. This CDR3 spans 12 amino acids. CDR1 and CDR2 from the germline V gene are MNHEY and SVGAGI. Here the CDR3 DNA reads TGTGCCAGCAGCCTACAGGGCTACGAGCAGTACTTC. This gives the protein CASSLQGYEQYF.

The chain links TRBV6-1 to TRBJ1-3; tentative D call: TRBD1 (6 bases). Germline CDR1 is MNHNS and CDR2 is SASEGT. The CDR3 length is 16 residues. Trimming left V 3 bases short and J 4 bases short, with 16 bases between. The CDR3 coding sequence is TGTGCCAGCAGTGACCCCAGGGGAGGAGGCGGAAACACCATATATTTT. Its translation: CASSDPRGGGGNTIYF.

The V call is TRBV30, the J call TRBJ1-2; weak D call: TRBD1 (5 bases). The germline gives CDR1 GTSNPN, CDR2 SVGIG (reference sequence). The length of the CDR3 is 13 residues. Trimming stripped 0 bases from V and 4 bases from J, with 9 bases between. The CDR3: CAWSVGTGYGYTF. DNA of the CDR3: TGTGCCTGGAGTGTGGGGACTGGCTATGGCTACACCTTC.

The V gene is TRBV3-1 (or the pseudogene TRBV3-2), the J gene TRBJ1-6, with a tentative D call TRBD1 (5 bases). This CDR3 region has 14 residues. CDR1 is LGHDT, CDR2 YNNKEL, per germline (reference sequence). V was trimmed by 4 bases and J by 3 bases, leaving 7 bases between them. CDR3 bases: TGTGCCAGCAGCCTGGACATCTATAATTCACCCCTCCACTTT. Protein sequence: CASSLDIYNSPLHF.

V is TRBV7-8 and J is TRBJ1-5, with a possible D match to TRBD1 (6 bases). V was pared by 3 bases and J by 4 bases, with 10 bases between. This CDR3 has 14 amino acids. Germline V gene sequence: CDR1 SGHVS, CDR2 FQNEAQ. CDR3 in amino acids: CASSFWGQNQPQHF. Here the CDR3 DNA reads TGTGCCAGCAGCTTCTGGGGACAAAATCAGCCCCAGCATTTT.

The rearrangement uses TRBV4-2 and TRBJ2-3; D is uncertain. The CDR3 consists of 12 residues. CDR1 is LGHNA and CDR2 is YNFKEQ in the germline V gene. With 1 base removed from V and 5 bases from J, the gap between germline ends came to 4 bases. DNA of the CDR3: TGTGCCAGCAGCCAAGGGATAGATACGCAGTATTTT. This encodes CASSQGIDTQYF.

The genes are TRBV2 and TRBJ2-7; the match to TRBD1 covers 7 bases. The V gene end was trimmed by 6 bases and the J gene end by 6 bases; junction bases not matched to a gene: 11. This CDR3 region has 14 residues. Germline V gene lookup returns CDR1 SNHLY and CDR2 FYNNEI. CDR3 bases: TGTGCCAGCAGCGAATATGGACAGGTCTCCGAGCAGTACTTC. It is translated as CASSEYGQVSEQYF.

J is TRBJ2-2 and V is TRBV15; D remains unclear. Trimming pared 0 bases from V and 6 bases from J, leaving 14 bases between. In germline, CDR1 is LNHNV, CDR2 YYDKDF (reference sequence). The CDR3 runs to 16 residues. The CDR3 coding sequence is TGTGCCACCAGCAGAGATGAGGTTCAGGCTTCCGGGGAGCTGTTTTTT. It is translated as CATSRDEVQASGELFF. Together with reference TRBV15 and TRBJ2-2, the CDR3 gives the full variable domain: DAMVIQNPRYQVTQFGKPVTLSCSQTLNHNVMYWYQQKSSQAPKLLFHYYDKDFNNEADTPDNFQSRRPNTSFCFLDIRSPGLGDTAMYLCATSRDEVQASGELFFGEGSRLTVL.

The rearrangement joins TRBV30 to TRBJ2-2; D unresolved. The CDR3 is 12 residues long. CDR1 is GTSNPN and CDR2 is SVGIG in the germline V gene (reference sequence). Trimming cost V 0 bases and J 6 bases, with 5 bases left between them. The CDR3 sequence: CAWSVEAGELFF. CDR3 sequence (DNA): TGTGCCTGGAGTGTAGAGGCCGGGGAGCTGTTTTTT.

The genes are TRBV4-2 and TRBJ1-4, with D possibly matching TRBD1 (6 bases). In germline, CDR1 is LGHNA, CDR2 YNFKEQ. The CDR3 sequence is 15 residues long. Between the trimmed V and J ends, which lost 5 bases and 8 bases, there was a span of 18 bases. CDR3 bases: TGTGCCAGCAGCTACCAACCCGGGCAGGGGGAAAAACTGTTTTTT. Translation gives CASSYQPGQGEKLFF.

J is TRBJ2-7 and V is TRBV6-6; tentative D call: TRBD1 (5 bases). V was trimmed by 8 bases and J by 6 bases, leaving 17 bases between them. Germline-derived CDR1 and CDR2 are MNHNY and SVGAGI (reference sequence). This CDR3 comprises 13 residues. CDR3 sequence reads: CASRPDMWAEQYF. For the CDR3, the DNA is TGTGCCAGCCGCCCGGACATGTGGGCCGAGCAGTACTTC.

The rearrangement joins TRBV7-8 to TRBJ1-4, with D possibly matching TRBD1 (5 bases). This CDR3 spans 15 amino acids. CDR1 and CDR2 from the germline V gene are SGHVS and FQNEAQ. The V and J ends lost 1 base and 7 bases respectively, with 13 bases between them. CDR3 DNA sequence: TGTGCCAGCAGCTTAGGATGGGGCGGGAGTGAAAAACTGTTTTTT. Its translation is CASSLGWGGSEKLFF.